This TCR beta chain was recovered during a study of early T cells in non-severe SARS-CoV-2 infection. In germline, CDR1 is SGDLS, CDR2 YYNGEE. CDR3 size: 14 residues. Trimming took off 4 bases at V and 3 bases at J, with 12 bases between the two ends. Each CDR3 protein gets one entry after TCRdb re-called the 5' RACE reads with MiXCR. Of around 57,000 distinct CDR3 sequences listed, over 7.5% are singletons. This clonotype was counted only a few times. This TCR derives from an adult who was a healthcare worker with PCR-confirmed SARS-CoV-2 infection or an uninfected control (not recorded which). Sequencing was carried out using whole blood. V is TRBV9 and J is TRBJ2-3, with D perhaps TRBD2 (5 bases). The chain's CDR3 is CASSLWPGTDTQYF. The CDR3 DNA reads TGTGCCAGCAGCTTATGGCCGGGGACAGATACGCAGTATTTT.